The rows below give T cell receptor beta chains drawn from one sample of a study of shared clonotypes between healthy human individuals. Libraries were prepared by immunoSEQ multiplex PCR; TCRdb keeps only in-frame clonotypes and omits some of them. The table shows some 2,000,000 clones, with 90% to 96% occurring only once. The sample comprised naive CD4+ T cells sorted from blood. The receptor source for this set is a young man in good health. Both conserved end residues are part of each CDR3. D genes are given only for firm matches. Only some rows state a clone size, as once, few, many or a class for expanded clones.

D	size	J	V	DNA	CDR3
NA	NA	TRBJ1-3	TRBV18	TGTGCCAGCTCACCCTCGGTTCCCGTGAGGGGAAACACCATATATTTT	CASSPSVPVRGNTIYF
TRBD1	NA	TRBJ2-3	TRBV5-1	TGCGCCAGCAGCCATGGACAGGGATACACAGATACGCAGTATTTT	CASSHGQGYTDTQYF
NA	NA	TRBJ1-5	TRBV30	TGTGCCTGGACTCTAGGAGGCAGGGGTAGCAATCAGCCCCAGCATTTT	CAWTLGGRGSNQPQHF
TRBD2	once	TRBJ2-7	TRBV11-2	TGTGCCAGCAGCCCCATAGCGGGAGCCGTAACCTACGAGCAGTACTTC	CASSPIAGAVTYEQYF
TRBD2	NA	TRBJ2-3	TRBV5-6	TGTGCCAGCAGCTCCTTTAGCGGGAGGTATAGCACAGATACGCAGTATTTT	CASSSFSGRYSTDTQYF
NA	NA	TRBJ1-1	TRBV5-4	TGTGCCAGCAGGACGCAGGGTTCGAACACTGAAGCTTTCTTT	CASRTQGSNTEAFF
TRBD2	once	TRBJ2-5	TRBV6-1	TGTGCCAGCAGTGGAGCGGGGGGGCAAGAGACCCAGTACTTC	CASSGAGGQETQYF
NA	NA	TRBJ1-4	TRBV7-9	TGTGCCAGCAGTAGGGGGACACTTAATGAAAAACTGTTTTTT	CASSRGTLNEKLFF
NA	NA	TRBJ2-1	TRBV29-1	TGCAGCGCGGTTGGACAACGGGAGCAGTTCTTC	CSAVGQREQFF
NA	once	TRBJ1-1	TRBV4-2	TGTGCCAGCAGCCAAGATCTCGGGTCTTCATATCGTGCGAGGGACACTGAAGCTTTCTTT	CASSQDLGSSYRARDTEAFF
TRBD2	NA	TRBJ2-3	TRBV30	TGTGCCTGGAGTATCGGACTAGCGGGACAACACATCACAGATACGCAGTATTTT	CAWSIGLAGQHITDTQYF
NA	once	TRBJ2-2	TRBV6-5	TGTGCCACGACAGGGAACACCGGGGAGCTGTTTTTT	CATTGNTGELFF
TRBD1	NA	TRBJ1-2	TRBV28	TGTGCCAGCAGTCTCATACGGACAGGCCGAGACTATGGCTACACCTTC	CASSLIRTGRDYGYTF
TRBD1	NA	TRBJ1-2	TRBV7-9	TGTGCCAGCAGCCCTTACCTGACAGGGGGCCGATACTATGGCTACACCTTC	CASSPYLTGGRYYGYTF
NA	NA	TRBJ2-7	TRBV5-1	TGCGCCAGCAGCAAGCTACCGGGACCCAACTACGAGCAGTACTTC	CASSKLPGPNYEQYF
TRBD2	NA	TRBJ2-5	TRBV7-8	TGTGCCAGCAGCGAGGGACTAGCGGGGAAAGAGACCCAGTACTTC	CASSEGLAGKETQYF